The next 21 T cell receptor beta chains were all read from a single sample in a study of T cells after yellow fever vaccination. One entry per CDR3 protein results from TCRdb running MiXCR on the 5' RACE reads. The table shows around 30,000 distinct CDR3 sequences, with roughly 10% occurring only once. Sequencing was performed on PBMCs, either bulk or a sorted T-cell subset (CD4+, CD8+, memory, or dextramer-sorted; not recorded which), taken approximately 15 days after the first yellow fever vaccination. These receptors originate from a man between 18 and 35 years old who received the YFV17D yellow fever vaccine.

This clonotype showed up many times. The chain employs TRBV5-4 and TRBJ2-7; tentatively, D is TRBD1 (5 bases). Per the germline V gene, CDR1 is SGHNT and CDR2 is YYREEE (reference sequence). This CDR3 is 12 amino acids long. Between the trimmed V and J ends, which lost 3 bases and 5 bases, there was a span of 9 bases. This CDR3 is CASSSEGDEQYF. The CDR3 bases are TGTGCCAGCAGCTCGGAAGGGGACGAGCAGTACTTC.

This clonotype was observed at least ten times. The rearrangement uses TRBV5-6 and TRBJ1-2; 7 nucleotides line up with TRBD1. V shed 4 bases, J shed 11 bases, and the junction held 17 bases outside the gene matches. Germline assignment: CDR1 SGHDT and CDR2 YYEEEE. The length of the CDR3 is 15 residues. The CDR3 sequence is CASSGSFRDSPGYTF. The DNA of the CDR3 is TGTGCCAGCAGCGGTAGTTTCCGGGACAGCCCCGGGTACACCTTC. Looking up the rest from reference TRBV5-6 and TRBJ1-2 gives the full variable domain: DAGVTQSPTHLIKTRGQQVTLRCSPKSGHDTVSWYQQALGQGPQFIFQYYEEEERQRGNFPDRFSGHQFPNYSSELNVNALLLGDSALYLCASSGSFRDSPGYTFGSGTRLTVV.

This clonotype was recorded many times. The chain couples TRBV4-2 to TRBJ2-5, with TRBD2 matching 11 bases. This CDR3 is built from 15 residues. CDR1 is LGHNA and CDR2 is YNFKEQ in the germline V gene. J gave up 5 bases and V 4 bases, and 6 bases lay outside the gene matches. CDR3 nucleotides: TGTGCCAGCAGCCCGTTAGCGGGGGGGAAGGAGACCCAGTACTTC. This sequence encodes CASSPLAGGKETQYF.

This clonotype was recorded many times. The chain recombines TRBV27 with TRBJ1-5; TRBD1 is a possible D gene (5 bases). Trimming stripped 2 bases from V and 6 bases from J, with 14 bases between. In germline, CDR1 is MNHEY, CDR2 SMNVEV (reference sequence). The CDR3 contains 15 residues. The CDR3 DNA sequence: TGTGCCAGCAGTTTACGTCAGGGAATAAGTCAGCCCCAGCATTTT. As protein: CASSLRQGISQPQHF.

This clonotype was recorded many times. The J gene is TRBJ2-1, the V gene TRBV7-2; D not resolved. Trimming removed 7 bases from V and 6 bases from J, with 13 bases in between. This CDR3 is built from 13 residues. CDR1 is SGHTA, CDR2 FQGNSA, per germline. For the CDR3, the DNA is TGTGCCAGCACCACCACTTCCCTCAATGAGCAGTTCTTC. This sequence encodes CASTTTSLNEQFF.

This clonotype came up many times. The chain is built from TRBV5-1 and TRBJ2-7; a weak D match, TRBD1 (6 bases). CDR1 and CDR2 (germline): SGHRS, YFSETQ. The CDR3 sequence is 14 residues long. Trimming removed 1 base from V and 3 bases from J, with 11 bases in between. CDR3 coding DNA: TGCGCCAGCAGCTTGAGAACAGGGATCTACGAGCAGTACGTC. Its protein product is CASSLRTGIYEQYV.

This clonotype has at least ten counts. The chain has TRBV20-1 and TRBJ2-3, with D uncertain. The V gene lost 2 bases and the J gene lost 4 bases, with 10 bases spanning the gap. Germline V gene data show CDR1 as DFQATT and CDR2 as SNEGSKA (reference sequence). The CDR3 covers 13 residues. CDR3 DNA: TGCAGTGCTAGACAAGAGAATTCAGATACGCAGTATTTT. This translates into CSARQENSDTQYF.

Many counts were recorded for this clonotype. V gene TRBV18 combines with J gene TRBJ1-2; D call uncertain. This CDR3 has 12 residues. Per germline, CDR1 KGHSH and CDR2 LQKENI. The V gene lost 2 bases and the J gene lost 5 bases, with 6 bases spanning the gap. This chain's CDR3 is CASSPEPYGYTF. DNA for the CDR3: TGTGCCAGCTCACCAGAGCCTTATGGCTACACCTTC.

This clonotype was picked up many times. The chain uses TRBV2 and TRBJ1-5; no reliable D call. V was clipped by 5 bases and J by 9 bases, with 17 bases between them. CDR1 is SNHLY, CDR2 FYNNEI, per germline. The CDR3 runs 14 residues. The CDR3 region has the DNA TGTGCCAGCAGTCTCGTCGCTCATGGCGGGCCCCAGCATTTT. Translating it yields CASSLVAHGGPQHF. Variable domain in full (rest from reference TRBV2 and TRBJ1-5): EPEVTQTPSHQVTQMGQEVILRCVPISNHLYFYWYRQILGQKVEFLVSFYNNEISEKSEIFDDQFSVERPDGSNFTLKIRSTKLEDSAMYFCASSLVAHGGPQHFGDGTRLSIL.

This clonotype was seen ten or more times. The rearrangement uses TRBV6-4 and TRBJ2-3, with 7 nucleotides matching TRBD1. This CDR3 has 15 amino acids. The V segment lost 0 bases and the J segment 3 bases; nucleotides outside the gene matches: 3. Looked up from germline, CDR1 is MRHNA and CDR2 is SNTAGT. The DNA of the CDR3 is TGTGCCAGCAGTGACTCACAGGGGTCAACAGATACGCAGTATTTT. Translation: CASSDSQGSTDTQYF.

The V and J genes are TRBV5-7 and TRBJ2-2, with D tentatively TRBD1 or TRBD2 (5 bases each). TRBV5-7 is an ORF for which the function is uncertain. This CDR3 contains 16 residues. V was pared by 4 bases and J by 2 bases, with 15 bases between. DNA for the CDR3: TGTGCCAGCAGCCCGGGGCCCCCCAGCAACACCGGGGAGCTGTTTTTT. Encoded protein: CASSPGPPSNTGELFF.

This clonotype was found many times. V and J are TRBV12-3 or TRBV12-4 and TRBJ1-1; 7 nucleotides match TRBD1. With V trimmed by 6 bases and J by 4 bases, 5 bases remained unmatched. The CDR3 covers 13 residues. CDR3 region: CASRRGLSTEAFF. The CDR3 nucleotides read TGTGCCAGCAGAAGGGGGCTGAGCACTGAAGCTTTCTTT.

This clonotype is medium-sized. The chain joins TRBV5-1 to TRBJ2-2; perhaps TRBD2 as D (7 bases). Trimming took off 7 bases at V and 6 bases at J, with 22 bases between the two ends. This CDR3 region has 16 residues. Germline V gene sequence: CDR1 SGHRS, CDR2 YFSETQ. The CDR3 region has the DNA TGCGCCAGCCTACCGGGGGGCGGACCGGTCCCCGGGGAGCTGTTTTTT. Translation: CASLPGGGPVPGELFF.

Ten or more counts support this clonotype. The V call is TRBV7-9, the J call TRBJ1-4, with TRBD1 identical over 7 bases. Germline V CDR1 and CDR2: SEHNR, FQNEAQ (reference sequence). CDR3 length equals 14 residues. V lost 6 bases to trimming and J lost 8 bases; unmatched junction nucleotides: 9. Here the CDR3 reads CASRPRQGQEKLFF. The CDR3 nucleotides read TGTGCCAGCAGGCCTAGACAGGGCCAAGAAAAACTGTTTTTT.

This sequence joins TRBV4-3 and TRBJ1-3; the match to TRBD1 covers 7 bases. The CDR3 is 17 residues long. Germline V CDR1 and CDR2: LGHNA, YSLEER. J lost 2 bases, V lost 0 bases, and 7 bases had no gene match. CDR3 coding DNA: TGCGCCAGCAGCCAAGATACAATCCAGGGGGCTGGAAACACCATATATTTT. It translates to CASSQDTIQGAGNTIYF.

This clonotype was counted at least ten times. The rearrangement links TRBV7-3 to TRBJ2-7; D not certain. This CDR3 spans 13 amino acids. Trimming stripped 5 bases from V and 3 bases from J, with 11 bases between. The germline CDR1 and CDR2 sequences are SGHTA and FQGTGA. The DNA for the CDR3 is TGTGCCAGCAGCCAGGCTGGCAGCTACGAGCAGTACTTC. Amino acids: CASSQAGSYEQYF.

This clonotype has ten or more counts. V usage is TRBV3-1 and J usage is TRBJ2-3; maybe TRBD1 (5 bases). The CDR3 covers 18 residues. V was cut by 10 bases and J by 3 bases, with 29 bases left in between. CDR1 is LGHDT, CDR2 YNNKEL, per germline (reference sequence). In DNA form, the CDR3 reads TGTGCCACCTCCGGGCCGATCCGCAGGGATATAGGAACAGATACGCAGTATTTT. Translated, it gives CATSGPIRRDIGTDTQYF.

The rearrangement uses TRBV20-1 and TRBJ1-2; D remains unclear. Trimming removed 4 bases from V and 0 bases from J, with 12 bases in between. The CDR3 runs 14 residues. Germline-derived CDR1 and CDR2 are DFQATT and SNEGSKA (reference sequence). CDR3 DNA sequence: TGCAGTGCTAAGGGCAGCTCCTCTAACTATGGCTACACCTTC. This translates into CSAKGSSSNYGYTF.

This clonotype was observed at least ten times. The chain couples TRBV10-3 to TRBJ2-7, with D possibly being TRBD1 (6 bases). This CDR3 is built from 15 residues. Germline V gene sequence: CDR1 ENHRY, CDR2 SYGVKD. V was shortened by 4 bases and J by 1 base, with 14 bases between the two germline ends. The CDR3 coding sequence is TGTGCCATCAGTGGACGGACAGCGTCGTCCTACGAGCAGTACTTC. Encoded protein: CAISGRTASSYEQYF.

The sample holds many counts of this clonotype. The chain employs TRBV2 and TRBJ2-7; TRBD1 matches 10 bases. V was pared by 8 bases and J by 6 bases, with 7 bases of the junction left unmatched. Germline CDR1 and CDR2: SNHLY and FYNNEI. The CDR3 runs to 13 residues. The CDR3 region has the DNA TGTGCCAGCGGAGGGACAGGGGCCGCCGAGCAGTACGTC. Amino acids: CASGGTGAAEQYV.

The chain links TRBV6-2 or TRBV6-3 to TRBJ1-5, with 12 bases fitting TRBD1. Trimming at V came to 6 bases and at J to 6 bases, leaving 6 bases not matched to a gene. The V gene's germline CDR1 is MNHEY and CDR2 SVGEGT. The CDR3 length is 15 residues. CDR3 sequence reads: CASSPGQGAGQPQHF. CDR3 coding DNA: TGTGCCAGCAGCCCGGGACAGGGGGCCGGTCAGCCCCAGCATTTT.